This is a list of T cell receptor beta chains from one sample in a study of blood T cell repertoires in COVID-19. TCRdb's table, derived via immunoSEQ multiplex PCR, lists solely in-frame clones and lacks some. The sample has roughly 190,000 clones, roughly 80% seen once. The sequenced sample was peripheral blood. The receptor set was obtained from a human donor with acute or convalescent COVID-19. The donor label of this sample is uncertain. Both conserved end residues are part of each CDR3. A D gene is named only where the DNA matches it firmly. The size of a clone is reported for some rows only, either as once, few or many, or as a class for expanded clones.

v_gene	abundance	j_gene	d_gene	CDR3aa	CDR3nt
TRBV12-3/TRBV12-4	NA	TRBJ2-7	NA	CASSFRQVLEQYF	TGTGCCAGCAGTTTTAGGCAGGTCCTCGAGCAGTACTTC
TRBV29-1	NA	TRBJ2-1	TRBD2	CSVNPGLAGAGEQFF	TGCAGCGTTAATCCGGGACTAGCGGGAGCAGGGGAGCAGTTCTTC
TRBV4-2	NA	TRBJ2-1	NA	CASSQLHGGKGGEQFF	TGTGCCAGCAGCCAGCTGCACGGAGGGAAGGGGGGGGAGCAGTTCTTC
TRBV25-1	NA	TRBJ2-7	NA	CASGLEGYEQYF	TGTGCCAGCGGGCTAGAGGGCTACGAGCAGTACTTC
TRBV5-4	NA	TRBJ2-7	NA	CASSFGQAGYEQYF	TGTGCCAGCAGCTTTGGACAGGCGGGGTACGAGCAGTACTTC
TRBV5-3	once	TRBJ2-7	NA	CARSARCTGVSYEQYF	TGTGCCAGAAGCGCGAGATGTACAGGCGTTTCCTACGAGCAGTACTTC
TRBV10-3	NA	TRBJ1-1	NA	CAISESTQAFF	TGTGCCATCAGTGAGTCGACTCAAGCTTTCTTT
TRBV7-2	few	TRBJ2-2	NA	CASLQEANTGELFF	TGTGCCAGTCTACAGGAAGCGAACACCGGGGAGCTGTTTTTT
TRBV28	NA	TRBJ2-3	TRBD2	CASSTPLGLADTDTQYF	TGTGCCAGCAGTACCCCGCTCGGACTAGCGGACACAGATACGCAGTATTTT
TRBV29-1	NA	TRBJ1-6	NA	CSVAGDNSPLHF	TGCAGCGTTGCAGGGGACAATTCACCCCTCCACTTT
TRBV11-2	NA	TRBJ1-1	NA	CASSLDPGVNTEAFF	TGTGCCAGCAGCTTAGATCCAGGGGTGAACACTGAAGCTTTCTTT
TRBV5-1	NA	TRBJ2-5	NA	CASSLMGAGHQETQYF	TGCGCCAGCAGCTTGATGGGGGCCGGACACCAAGAGACCCAGTACTTC
TRBV9	NA	TRBJ1-1	NA	CASSSTYPPGDTEAFF	TGTGCCAGCAGCTCTACCTATCCACCGGGGGACACTGAAGCTTTCTTT
TRBV5-5	NA	TRBJ2-7	TRBD2	CASRRSGTIYEQYF	TGTGCCAGCAGACGCTCCGGGACTATTTACGAGCAGTACTTC
TRBV19	NA	TRBJ2-6	TRBD2	CASSIGTSWVYFSGANVLTF	TGTGCCAGTAGTATCGGGACTAGCTGGGTTTACTTCTCTGGGGCCAACGTCCTGACTTTC
TRBV28	NA	TRBJ2-7	TRBD1	CASIPSGQGFYEQYF	TGTGCCAGCATTCCCTCCGGACAGGGATTCTACGAGCAGTACTTC
TRBV10-1	NA	TRBJ1-5	NA	CASSSPTIGHNQPQHF	TGCGCCAGCAGTTCTCCGACAATAGGACACAATCAGCCCCAGCATTTT